This is a list of T cell receptor beta chains from one sample in a study of beta chain features in type 1 diabetes. The data were produced by immunoSEQ multiplex PCR, yet TCRdb's version contains in-frame clones alone and is incomplete. Here the sample spans 850,000 to 900,000 clones, 17% being singletons. Sequencing was done on a sample of naive CD4+ T cells from blood. The source of these receptors is a woman younger than 30 in good health. The CDR3 runs from the conserved cysteine through the conserved F or W. Fields, in order: J gene, D gene, V gene, clone size, CDR3 protein, CDR3 DNA. D genes are given only for firm matches. Expanded clones are given a class, and other clones once, few, many or no size at all.

TRBJ2-4 NA TRBV4-2 NA CASSQDVQNIQYF TGTGCCAGCAGCCAAGATGTCCAAAACATTCAGTACTTC
TRBJ2-7 NA TRBV14 once CASSQRTGTRRGEQYF TGTGCCAGCAGCCAGCGAACCGGGACACGGAGGGGCGAGCAGTACTTC
TRBJ2-5 NA TRBV28 NA CATKGIDGRETQYF TGTGCCACCAAAGGCATTGACGGGAGAGAGACCCAGTACTTC
TRBJ2-5 TRBD2 TRBV6-4 NA CASSNRERTSGTDQYF TGTGCCAGCAGTAACCGGGAGAGGACTAGCGGAACCGACCAGTACTTC
TRBJ1-5 NA TRBV16 few CASSQGSRQPQHF TGTGCCAGCAGCCAAGGGTCTCGTCAGCCCCAGCATTTT
TRBJ2-7 TRBD2 TRBV19 NA CASSPGLPTYEQYF TGTGCCAGTAGCCCGGGACTACCTACGTACGAGCAGTACTTC
TRBJ2-3 NA TRBV5-1 NA CASSLDRGWTDTQYF TGCGCCAGCAGCTTGGATAGGGGTTGGACAGATACGCAGTATTTT
TRBJ2-1 NA TRBV18 NA CASSPLGDYNEQFF TGTGCCAGCTCACCACTTGGGGACTACAATGAGCAGTTCTTC
TRBJ2-5 NA TRBV6-1 few CASSGLGIQETQYF TGTGCCAGCAGTGGACTCGGGATCCAAGAGACCCAGTACTTC
TRBJ2-1 NA TRBV29-1 NA CSVGRSGGDNEQFF TGCAGCGTTGGCCGGTCTGGCGGGGACAATGAGCAGTTCTTC
TRBJ2-1 NA TRBV7-3 NA CASSTFGGKSGNEQFF TGTGCCAGCAGCACATTCGGCGGGAAGTCTGGTAATGAGCAGTTCTTC
TRBJ2-1 NA TRBV4-1 few CASSRDFVGAIRPNEQFF TGCGCCAGCAGCCGAGACTTTGTGGGGGCCATAAGACCAAATGAGCAGTTCTTC
TRBJ2-3 TRBD2 TRBV7-8 few CASSDSGRQDTQYF TGTGCCAGCAGCGATAGCGGGAGGCAGGATACGCAGTATTTT
TRBJ1-2 NA TRBV7-9 few CASGYTGYGYTF TGTGCCAGCGGATATACGGGCTATGGCTACACCTTC
TRBJ2-2 NA TRBV10-2 once CASFPGRNTGELFF TGCGCCAGCTTCCCGGGCCGGAACACCGGGGAGCTGTTTTTT
TRBJ2-5 NA TRBV5-8 NA CASRAGQLLLRETQYF TGTGCCAGCAGGGCGGGACAGCTGCTCCTGAGGGAGACCCAGTACTTC
TRBJ2-3 TRBD2 TRBV4-3 few CASSTEAGRTDTQYF TGCGCCAGCAGTACCGAAGCGGGGCGCACAGATACGCAGTATTTT
TRBJ1-4 NA TRBV19 NA CASQAAGAGEKLFF TGTGCCAGCCAGGCGGCAGGGGCCGGTGAAAAACTGTTTTTT
TRBJ2-3 NA TRBV7-2 few CASSLGSAGLGTQYF TGTGCCAGCAGCTTAGGGTCGGCGGGACTTGGTACGCAGTATTTT
TRBJ2-1 NA TRBV5-6 NA CASSFTGSDNEQFF TGTGCCAGCAGCTTCACCGGGAGCGACAATGAGCAGTTCTTC